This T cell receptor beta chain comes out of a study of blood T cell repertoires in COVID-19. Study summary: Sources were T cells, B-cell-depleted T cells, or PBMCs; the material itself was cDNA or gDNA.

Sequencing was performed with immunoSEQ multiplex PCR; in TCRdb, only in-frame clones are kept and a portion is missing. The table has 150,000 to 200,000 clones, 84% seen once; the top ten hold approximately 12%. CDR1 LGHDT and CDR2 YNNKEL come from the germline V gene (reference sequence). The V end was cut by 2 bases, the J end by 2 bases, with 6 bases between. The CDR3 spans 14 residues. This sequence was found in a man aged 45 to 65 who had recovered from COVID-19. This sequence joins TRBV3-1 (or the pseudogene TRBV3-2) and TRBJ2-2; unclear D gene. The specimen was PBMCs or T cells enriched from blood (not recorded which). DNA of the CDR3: TGTGCCAGCAGCCAACTCAGAAACACCGGGGAGCTGTTTTTT. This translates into CASSQLRNTGELFF.